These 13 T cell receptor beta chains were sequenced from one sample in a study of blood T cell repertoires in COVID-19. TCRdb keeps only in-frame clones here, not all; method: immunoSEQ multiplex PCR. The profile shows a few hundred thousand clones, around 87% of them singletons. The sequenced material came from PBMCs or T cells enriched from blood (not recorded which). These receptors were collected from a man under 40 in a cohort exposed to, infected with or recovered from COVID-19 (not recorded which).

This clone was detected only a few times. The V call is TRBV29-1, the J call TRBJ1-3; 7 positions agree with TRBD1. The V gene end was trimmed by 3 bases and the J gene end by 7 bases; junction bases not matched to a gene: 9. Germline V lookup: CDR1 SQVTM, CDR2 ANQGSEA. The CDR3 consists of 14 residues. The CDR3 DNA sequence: TGCAGCGTTGAGCAGACAGGGACCGGGAACACCATATATTTT. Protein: CSVEQTGTGNTIYF.

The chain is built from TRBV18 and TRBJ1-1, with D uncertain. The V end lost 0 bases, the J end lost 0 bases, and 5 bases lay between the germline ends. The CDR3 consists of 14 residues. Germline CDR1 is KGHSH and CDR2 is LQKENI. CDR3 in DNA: TGTGCCAGCTCACCACCAGCCCTGAACACTGAAGCTTTCTTT. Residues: CASSPPALNTEAFF.

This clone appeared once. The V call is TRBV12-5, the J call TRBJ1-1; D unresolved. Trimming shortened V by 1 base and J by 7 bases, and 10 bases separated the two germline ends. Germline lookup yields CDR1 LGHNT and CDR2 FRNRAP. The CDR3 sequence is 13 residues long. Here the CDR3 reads CASGLDGNLEAFF. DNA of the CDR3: TGTGCTAGTGGTTTGGACGGGAATCTTGAAGCTTTCTTT.

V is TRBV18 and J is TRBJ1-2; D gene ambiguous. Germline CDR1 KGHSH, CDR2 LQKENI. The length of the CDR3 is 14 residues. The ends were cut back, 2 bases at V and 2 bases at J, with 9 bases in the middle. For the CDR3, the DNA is TGTGCCAGCTCACCAGAGTTCAACAACTATGGCTACACCTTC. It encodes CASSPEFNNYGYTF.

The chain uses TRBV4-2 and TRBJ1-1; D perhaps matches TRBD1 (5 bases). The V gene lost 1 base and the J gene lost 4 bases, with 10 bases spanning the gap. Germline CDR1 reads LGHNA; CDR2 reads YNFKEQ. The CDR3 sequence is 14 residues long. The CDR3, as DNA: TGTGCCAGCAGCCAAGTCGGAGGGGTCACTGAAGCTTTCTTT. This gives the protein CASSQVGGVTEAFF.

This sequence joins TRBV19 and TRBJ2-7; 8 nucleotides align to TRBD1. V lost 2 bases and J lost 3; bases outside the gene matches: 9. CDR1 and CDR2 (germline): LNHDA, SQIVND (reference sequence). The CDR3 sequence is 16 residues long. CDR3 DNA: TGTGCCAGTAGTATACACCGGGACAGGAACTTCTACGAGCAGTACTTC. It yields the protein CASSIHRDRNFYEQYF.

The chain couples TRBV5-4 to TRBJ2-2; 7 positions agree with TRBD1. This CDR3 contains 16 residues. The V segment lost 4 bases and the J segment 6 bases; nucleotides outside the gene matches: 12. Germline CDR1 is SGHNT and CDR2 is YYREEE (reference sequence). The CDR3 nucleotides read TGTGCCAGCAGCGCCCGACAGGGATTTAAGGCCGGGGAGCTGTTTTTT. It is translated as CASSARQGFKAGELFF.

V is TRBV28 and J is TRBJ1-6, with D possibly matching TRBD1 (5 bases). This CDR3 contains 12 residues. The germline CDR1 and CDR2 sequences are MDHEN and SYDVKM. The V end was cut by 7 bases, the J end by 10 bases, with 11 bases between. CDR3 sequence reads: CASIGGDSPLHF. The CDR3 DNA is TGTGCCAGCATAGGCGGGGACTCACCCCTCCACTTT.

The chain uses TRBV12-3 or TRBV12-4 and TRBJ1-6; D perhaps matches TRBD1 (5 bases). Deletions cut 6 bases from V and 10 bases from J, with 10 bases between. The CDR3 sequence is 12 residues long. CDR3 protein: CASSDRGSPLHF. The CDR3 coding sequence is TGTGCCAGCAGCGACAGAGGATCACCCCTCCACTTT.

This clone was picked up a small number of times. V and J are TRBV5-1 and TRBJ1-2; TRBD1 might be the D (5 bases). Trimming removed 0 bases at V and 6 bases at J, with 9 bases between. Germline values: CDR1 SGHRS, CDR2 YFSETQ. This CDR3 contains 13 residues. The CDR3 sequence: CASSLGIRDGYTF. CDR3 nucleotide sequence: TGCGCCAGCAGCTTGGGGATCAGGGATGGCTACACCTTC.

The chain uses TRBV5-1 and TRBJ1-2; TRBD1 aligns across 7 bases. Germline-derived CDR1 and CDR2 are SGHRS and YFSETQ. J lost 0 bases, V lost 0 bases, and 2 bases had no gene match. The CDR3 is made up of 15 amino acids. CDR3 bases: TGCGCCAGCAGCTTGGAGGGGGCAGCTAACTATGGCTACACCTTC. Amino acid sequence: CASSLEGAANYGYTF. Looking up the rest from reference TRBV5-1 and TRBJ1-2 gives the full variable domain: KAGVTQTPRYLIKTRGQQVTLSCSPISGHRSVSWYQQTPGQGLQFLFEYFSETQRNKGNFPGRFSGRQFSNSRSEMNVSTLELGDSALYLCASSLEGAANYGYTFGSGTRLTVV.

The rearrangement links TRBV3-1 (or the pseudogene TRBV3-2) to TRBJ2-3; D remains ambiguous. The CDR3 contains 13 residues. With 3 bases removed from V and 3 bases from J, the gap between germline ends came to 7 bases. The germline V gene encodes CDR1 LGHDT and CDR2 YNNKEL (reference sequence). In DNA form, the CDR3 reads TGTGCCAGCAGCCAGCGAGTAACAGATACGCAGTATTTT. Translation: CASSQRVTDTQYF.

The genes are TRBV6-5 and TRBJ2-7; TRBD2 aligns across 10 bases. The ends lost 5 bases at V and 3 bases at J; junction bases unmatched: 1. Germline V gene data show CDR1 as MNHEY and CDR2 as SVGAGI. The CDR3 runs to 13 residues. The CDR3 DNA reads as TGTGCCAGCAGTACTAGCGGGGTCTACGAGCAGTACTTC. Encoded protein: CASSTSGVYEQYF.